This TCR beta chain was retrieved from a study of low-dose radiotherapy and immunotherapy resistance in tumors. This clonotype showed up many times. Time point specified: before trial treatment. Alpha- and beta-chain coverage of first-strand cDNA came from TRAV- and TRBV-specific primers. Using a constant-region primer together with a V-primer adapter, TCRs were subjected to about 20 PCR cycles of amplification. Following isolation, mRNA was amplified via in vitro transcription. TCRdb recomputed calls from the reads with MiXCR, one row per CDR3 protein. Of around 79,000 distinct CDR3 sequences listed, about 19% are singletons. From germline, CDR1 is MNHEY and CDR2 SVGEGT. The V and J ends lost 5 bases and 4 bases, in that order; junction bases with no gene match: 3. This CDR3 comprises 15 residues.

This receptor was identified in a male donor with prostate cancer. The sample in question was PBMCs, obtained before treatment. The rearrangement joins TRBV6-2 or TRBV6-3 to TRBJ2-2, with 11 positions matching TRBD1. Written as DNA, the CDR3 is TGTGCCAGCAGTGAGGACAGGGGGCGCACCGGGGAGCTGTTTTTT. Its translation: CASSEDRGRTGELFF.